This TCR beta chain was profiled in a study of cytomegalovirus exposure and HLA in healthy donors (dated by TCRdb to 2015 to 2018). For the study in its entirety: In an earlier analysis of 550 to 750 of the donors, 250 to 350 Gb of sequence data and approximately 120 million unique TCR beta sequences from approximately 180 million T cells were reported. Five DR-DQ haplotypes were treated as single units for association and clustering because of strong linkage in the cohort. To decide whether each TCR beta V gene segment behaved as functional or pseudogenic, an earlier analysis of several hundred of the donors relied on high-throughput TCR beta sequencing. To study patterns of TCR occurrence, a later analysis re-analyzed previously published TCR beta repertoires from around 670 donors and added high-resolution HLA genotyping. An early release covering just under 650 HLA-typed donors comprised approximately 300 gigabases of sequencing data and around 85 million unique TCR sequences. To predict cytomegalovirus infection status, the study combined high-throughput TCR immunosequencing, statistical association of individual TCRs with disease status, and machine learning. On average, around 230,000 unique TCR beta nucleotide sequences were sequenced per donor among a few hundred genotyped donors of the cohort, with approximately 18% of those sequences being non-productive. The number of donors typed differed by locus, with 629-630 for A, B, C, DRB1 and DQB1, more than 500 for DQA1, under 610 for DPA1, and over 400 for DPB1. The study profiled the T cell repertoires of hundreds of subjects by immunosequencing and related them to cytomegalovirus serostatus. The study aimed to test whether signatures of past pathogen exposure could be identified by cataloging public T cell receptors. HLA typing included class I and class II loci at four-digit resolution. Donor age, sex, ethnicity and CMV serostatus were compiled alongside the repertoire data. All discovery cohort repertoires had been generated using a single sequencing platform. Among the roughly 430 genotyped donors, around 81% belonged to the genetic ancestry cluster associated with self-reported Caucasian donors. Along with the approximately 670-subject first cohort, a separate validation cohort of over 90 different subjects was used. In the later analysis, no new phenotypic data were used to find candidate immune exposures; instead, reliance was placed on TCR beta sequences and their occurrence across donors. In a later genetic analysis, genome-wide SNP genotypes for about three fifths of the roughly 670 donors were used, and that subset was treated as a discovery cohort.

Here is what the overall study found, with its caveats: Linkage disequilibrium might explain the correlated functional status among segregating V segments, but an unknown experimental factor could not be ruled out. A cluster of highly shared sequence variants was judged likely to be a technical artifact of the sequencing pipeline. Most CMV-associated TCR beta chains appeared to be HLA-restricted in a later analysis, and the HLA associations seemed to be driven largely by CMV exposure. The earlier analysis of about 600 of the donors excluded 15 to 20 rarely observed V segments, including chromosome 9 orphons, because counts were too low. According to a later analysis, TCR association rates differed among HLA loci, with DRB1 alleles showing the most associated TCRs and HLA-C alleles showing the fewest. Specific HLA alleles were associated with 15,000 to 20,000 TCR beta sequences at a false discovery rate of 0.05 in a later analysis. In a later analysis, HLA-associated TCR beta chains showed more clonal expansion and lower generation probabilities than non-associated chains that were equally common. A later genetic analysis reported fewer N-insertions in productive TCRs among donors in an Asian-associated ancestry cluster than the roughly 620-donor mean. In an earlier analysis of around 600 of the donors, most TCR beta V segments appeared in productive rearrangements about 87% or about 30% of the time, broadly matching IMGT annotations. HLA typing was unavailable for some donors at each locus, so association tests used only the typed subset. In this cohort, only TCR beta chains were sequenced, and detectable features were limited by the absence of alpha or paired-chain data. V-gene and J-gene trimming of TCR beta chains was associated with a missense DCLRE1C variant in a later genetic analysis, and the association was replicated in an independent cohort. According to a later analysis, parvovirus B19, influenza, CMV and Epstein-Barr virus appeared linked to several top co-occurrence clusters. In the study, approximately 160 TCR beta chains were listed as associated with cytomegalovirus. In vitro tests confirmed that a few of the cytomegalovirus-associated TCR beta chains recognize cytomegalovirus antigens. Because the 87-base-pair reads could not distinguish some IMGT-functional V segments, including TRBV6-2 and TRBV6-3, those segments were excluded. The only immune exposure information available for the cohort was CMV serostatus. A further reported finding was that TCR beta sequences accurately predicted the HLA-A and HLA-B alleles for most subjects in the first cohort. The authors suggested that the approach could potentially be extended to other disease states and immunological phenotypes. Sequencing depth was assumed to be roughly uniform across donors in the presence/absence analyses, though that assumption may not hold. Most TCR sequences were observed very rarely across donors, whereas some public TCRs were present in many individuals. The classifier was reported to diagnose cytomegalovirus status with high specificity and sensitivity in both the original cohort and the validation cohort. When HLA alleles, especially DR and DQ, strongly co-occurred, attributing TCR associations to individual alleles was difficult.

The method behind the library was the immunoSEQ multiplex PCR assay. The multiplex PCR relied on a mix of 60 forward primers for TCR Vbeta segments and 13 reverse primers for TCR Jbeta segments. Amplification of the CDR3 region of rearranged TCR beta genes was performed with a multiplex PCR assay on genomic DNA. Amplified TCR beta libraries were sequenced as 87-base-pair reads on the Illumina HiSeq System. The authors' analysis ran thus. In a later analysis, tens of millions of unique TCR beta chains were counted across the 650 to 700 repertoires, and around 11 million of these chains were shared by at least two donors. To remove PCR and sequencing errors, raw reads were error-corrected and collapsed into unique sequences using a nearest-neighbor algorithm that merged closely related sequences. Alignment of CDR3 sequences to IMGT reference sequences was used to assign V, D and J gene segments. For a sequence to be retained, a match of at least six nucleotides to both a V gene segment and a J gene segment was required. Rearrangements were classified as productive when the CDR3 lacked stop codons and remained in frame with V and J, and all other rearrangements were classified as non-productive. Following IMGT convention, CDR3 was defined as the stretch from the second conserved V-encoded cysteine to the conserved J-encoded phenylalanine. Sequences without an unambiguous match to a single V gene segment were excluded from the earlier analysis of several hundred of the donors. An earlier analysis of almost 600 of the donors classified V segments as functional when productive rearrangements were above 56.7% and as segregating when the standard deviation between donors was above 5%. A statistical classification framework was developed to diagnose cytomegalovirus status using the catalog of TCR beta chain sequences. A later analysis assigned V and J genes by comparing TCR nucleotide sequences with IMGT/GENE-DB human TR gene sequences. The TCRdist pipeline was used in a later analysis to assign CDR3 sequences and most-parsimonious VDJ recombination scenarios. A later analysis defined each TCR beta chain by its CDR3 amino acid sequence plus V-gene family, and excluded reads lacking a unique V-gene family. A later analysis removed 600 or so highly shared, low-generation-probability nucleotide sequences to deal with suspected cross-contamination and a sequencing artifact. In a later analysis, a clonal expansion index for each public chain was calculated from normalized within-repertoire ranks of inferred template counts. A later analysis computed generation probabilities with a VDJ recombination model fitted to out-of-frame rearrangements, and checked the results against IGoR. Hypergeometric tests were used in a later analysis to score TCR-TCR, TCR-HLA and TCR-CMV co-occurrence, with a repertoire-size bias correction applied to the TCR pairs. A later analysis estimated false discovery rates by permuting HLA or CMV assignments 20 times. In a later analysis, co-occurring TCRs were grouped with DBSCAN, and TCRdist sequence similarity was added when clustering was performed within HLA-allele-positive subsets. For co-occurrence clustering, repertoires with fewer than 30,000 or more than 120,000 public chains were excluded, along with a handful of repertoires with anomalous nucleotide sharing. TCRdb retrieved this table from immuneACCESS and kept in-frame rearrangements only. Not all clones are present; in checked studies, unresolved V genes account for under half, and no reason is known for the remainder. That table supplies the V and J calls and clone size; D and trimming were determined from the DNA. For this sample the table gives roughly 150,000 clones, of which roughly 85% were detected only once. Over 2.5% of the sample is taken by the ten largest.

The CDR3 starts with the cysteine, ends with the phenylalanine, and has 13 residues. CDR3 DNA only is kept here, 39 bases in frame from base 1. From V the trimming removes 4 bases and from J it removes 10 bases, while the gene matches leave 7 bases of the junction unaccounted for. The germline V gene specifies SGHTA as CDR1 and FQGTGA as CDR2. Concerning this clone itself: The antigen it binds to is not known. Base qualities are not provided; no much larger clone lies one nucleotide away.

The cohort was made up of around 720 healthy bone marrow donors. Cohort members were all nominally healthy when sampled, although unrecorded immune exposures were likely present. The donor tested CMV seropositive and was one of the 289 seropositive cohort members. Every donor gave a peripheral blood sample, and the peripheral blood mononuclear cells from that sample were used for TCR beta sequencing. Genomic DNA was extracted from the blood cell samples with the Qiagen DNeasy Blood Extraction Kit. This receptor was taken from a man aged 30 to 45 in good health and CMV-seropositive. Sequencing was performed on PBMCs. The rearrangement combines TRBV7-3 with TRBJ2-1; 7 bases in the junction line up with TRBD2. The CDR3 corresponds to CASSYGTGLEQFF. The nucleotide sequence is given as TGTGCCAGCAGCTACGGGACGGGACTAGAGCAGTTCTTC.